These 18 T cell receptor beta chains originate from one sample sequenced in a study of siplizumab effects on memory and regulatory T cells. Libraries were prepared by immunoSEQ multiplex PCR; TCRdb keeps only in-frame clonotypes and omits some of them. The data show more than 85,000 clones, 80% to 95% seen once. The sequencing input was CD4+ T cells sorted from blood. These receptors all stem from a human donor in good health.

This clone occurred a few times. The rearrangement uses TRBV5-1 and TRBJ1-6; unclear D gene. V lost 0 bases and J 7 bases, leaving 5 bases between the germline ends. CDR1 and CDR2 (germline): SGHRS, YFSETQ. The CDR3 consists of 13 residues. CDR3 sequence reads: CASSLEENSPLHF. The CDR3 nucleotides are TGCGCCAGCAGCTTGGAAGAGAATTCACCCCTCCACTTT. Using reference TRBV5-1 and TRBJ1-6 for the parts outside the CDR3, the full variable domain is KAGVTQTPRYLIKTRGQQVTLSCSPISGHRSVSWYQQTPGQGLQFLFEYFSETQRNKGNFPGRFSGRQFSNSRSEMNVSTLELGDSALYLCASSLEENSPLHFGNGTRLTVT.

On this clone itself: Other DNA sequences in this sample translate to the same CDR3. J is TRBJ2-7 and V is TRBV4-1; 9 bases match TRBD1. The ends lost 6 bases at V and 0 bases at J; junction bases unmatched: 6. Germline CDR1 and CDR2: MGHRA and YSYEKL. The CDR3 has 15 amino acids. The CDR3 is CASSQGQGPSYEQYF. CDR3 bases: TGCGCCAGCAGTCAGGGACAGGGACCCTCCTACGAGCAGTACTTC.

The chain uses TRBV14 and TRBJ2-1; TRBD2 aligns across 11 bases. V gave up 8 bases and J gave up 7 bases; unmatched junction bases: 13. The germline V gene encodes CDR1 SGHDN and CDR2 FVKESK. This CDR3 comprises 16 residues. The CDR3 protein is CASAANGLAGRNEQFF. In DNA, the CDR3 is TGTGCCAGCGCAGCCAATGGACTAGCGGGTAGAAATGAGCAGTTCTTC.

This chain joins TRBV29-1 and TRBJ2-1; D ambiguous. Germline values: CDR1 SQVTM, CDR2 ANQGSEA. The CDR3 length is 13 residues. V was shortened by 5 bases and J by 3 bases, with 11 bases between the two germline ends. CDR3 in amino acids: CSVISLSYNEQFF. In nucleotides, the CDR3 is TGCAGCGTTATTTCGCTCAGCTACAATGAGCAGTTCTTC.

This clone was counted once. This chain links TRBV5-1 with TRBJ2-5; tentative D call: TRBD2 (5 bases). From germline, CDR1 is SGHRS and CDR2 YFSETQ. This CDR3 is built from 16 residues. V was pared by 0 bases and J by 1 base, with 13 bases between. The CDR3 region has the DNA TGCGCCAGCAGCTTGGCCTCAGGTGAGGGCCAAGAGACCCAGTACTTC. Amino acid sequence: CASSLASGEGQETQYF.

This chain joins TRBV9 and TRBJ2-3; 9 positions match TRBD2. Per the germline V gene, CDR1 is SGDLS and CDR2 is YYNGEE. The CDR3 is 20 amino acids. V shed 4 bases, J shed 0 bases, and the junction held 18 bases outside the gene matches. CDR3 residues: CASSLNLAGALGDSTDTQYF. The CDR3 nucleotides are TGTGCCAGCAGCCTAAACTTAGCGGGGGCCCTAGGGGATAGCACAGATACGCAGTATTTT. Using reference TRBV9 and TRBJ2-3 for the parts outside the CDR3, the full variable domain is DSGVTQTPKHLITATGQRVTLRCSPRSGDLSVYWYQQSLDQGLQFLIQYYNGEERAKGNILERFSAQQFPDLHSELNLSSLELGDSALYFCASSLNLAGALGDSTDTQYFGPGTRLTVL.

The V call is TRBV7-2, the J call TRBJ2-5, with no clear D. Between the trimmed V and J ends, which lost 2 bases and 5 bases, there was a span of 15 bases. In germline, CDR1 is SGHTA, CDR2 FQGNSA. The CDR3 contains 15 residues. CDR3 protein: CASSLNRPPRETQYF. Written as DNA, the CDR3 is TGTGCCAGCAGCTTAAATCGACCCCCGCGGGAGACCCAGTACTTC.

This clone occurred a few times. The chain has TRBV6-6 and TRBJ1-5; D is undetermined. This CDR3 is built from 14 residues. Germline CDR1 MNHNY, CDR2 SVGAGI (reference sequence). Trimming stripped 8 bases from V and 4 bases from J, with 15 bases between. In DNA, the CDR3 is TGTGCCAGCTCCTACCCCCCGGGGAATCAGCCCCAGCATTTT. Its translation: CASSYPPGNQPQHF.

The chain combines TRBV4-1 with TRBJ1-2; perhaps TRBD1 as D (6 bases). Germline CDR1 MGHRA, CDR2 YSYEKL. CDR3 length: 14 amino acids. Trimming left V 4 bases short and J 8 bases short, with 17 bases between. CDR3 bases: TGCGCCAGCAGCCTCCTCGGGGGCATGGAAGGCTACACCTTC. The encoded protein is CASSLLGGMEGYTF.

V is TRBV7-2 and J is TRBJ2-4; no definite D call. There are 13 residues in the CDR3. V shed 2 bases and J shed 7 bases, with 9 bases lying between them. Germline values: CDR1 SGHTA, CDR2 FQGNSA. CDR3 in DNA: TGTGCCAGCAGCTTACAAGGGATGAACATTCAGTACTTC. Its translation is CASSLQGMNIQYF.

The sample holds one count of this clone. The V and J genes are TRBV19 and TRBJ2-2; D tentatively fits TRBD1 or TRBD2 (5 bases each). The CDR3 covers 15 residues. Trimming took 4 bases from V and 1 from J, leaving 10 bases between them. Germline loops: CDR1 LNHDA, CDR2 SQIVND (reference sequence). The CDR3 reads CASSTPGRNTGELFF. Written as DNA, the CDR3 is TGTGCCAGTAGTACCCCGGGACGGAACACCGGGGAGCTGTTTTTT.

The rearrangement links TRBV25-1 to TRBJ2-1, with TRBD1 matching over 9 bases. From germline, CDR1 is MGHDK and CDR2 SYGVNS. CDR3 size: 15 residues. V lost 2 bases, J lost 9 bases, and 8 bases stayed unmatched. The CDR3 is CASSEGTGGGGEQFF. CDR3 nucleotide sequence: TGTGCCAGCAGTGAAGGTACAGGGGGCGGGGGTGAGCAGTTCTTC.

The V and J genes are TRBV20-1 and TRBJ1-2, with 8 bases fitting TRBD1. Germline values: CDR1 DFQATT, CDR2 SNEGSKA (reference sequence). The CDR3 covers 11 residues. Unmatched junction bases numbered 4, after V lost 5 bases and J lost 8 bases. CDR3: CSAPQGGGYTF. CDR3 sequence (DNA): TGCAGTGCTCCACAGGGGGGCGGCTACACCTTC.

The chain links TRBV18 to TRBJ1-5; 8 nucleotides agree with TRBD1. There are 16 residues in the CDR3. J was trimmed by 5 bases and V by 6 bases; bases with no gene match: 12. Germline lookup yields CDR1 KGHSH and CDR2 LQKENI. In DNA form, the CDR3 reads TGTGCCAGCTCCAGGACAGGGACGGAGGTTGATCAGCCCCAGCATTTT. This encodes CASSRTGTEVDQPQHF.

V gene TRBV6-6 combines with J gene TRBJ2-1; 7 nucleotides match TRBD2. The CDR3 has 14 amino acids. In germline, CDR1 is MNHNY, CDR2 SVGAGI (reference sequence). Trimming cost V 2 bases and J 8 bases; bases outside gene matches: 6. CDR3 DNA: TGTGCCAGCAGTTACCCCTCTAGCGGCGATGAGCAGTTCTTC. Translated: CASSYPSSGDEQFF.

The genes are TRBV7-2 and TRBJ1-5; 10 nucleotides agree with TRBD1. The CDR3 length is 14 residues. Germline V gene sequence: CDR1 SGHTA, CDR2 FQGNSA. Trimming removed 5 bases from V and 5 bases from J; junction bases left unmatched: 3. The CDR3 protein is CASSNDRGHQPQHF. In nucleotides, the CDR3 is TGTGCCAGCAGCAACGACAGGGGGCATCAGCCCCAGCATTTT. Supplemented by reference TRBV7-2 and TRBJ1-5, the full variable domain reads GAGVSQSPSNKVTEKGKDVELRCDPISGHTALYWYRQSLGQGLEFLIYFQGNSAPDKSGLPSDRFSAERTGGSVSTLTIQRTQQEDSAVYLCASSNDRGHQPQHFGDGTRLSIL.

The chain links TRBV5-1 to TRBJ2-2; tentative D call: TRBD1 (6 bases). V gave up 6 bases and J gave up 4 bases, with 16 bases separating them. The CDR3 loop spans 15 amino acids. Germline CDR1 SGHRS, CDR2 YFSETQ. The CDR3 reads CASNRDASPTGELFF. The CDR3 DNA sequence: TGCGCCAGCAACAGGGATGCATCCCCCACCGGGGAGCTGTTTTTT.

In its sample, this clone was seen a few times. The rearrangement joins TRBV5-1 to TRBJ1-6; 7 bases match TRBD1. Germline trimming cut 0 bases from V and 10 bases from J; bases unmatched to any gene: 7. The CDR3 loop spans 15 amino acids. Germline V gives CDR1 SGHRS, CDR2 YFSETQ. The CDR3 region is CASSLARQGLSPLHF. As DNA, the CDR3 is TGCGCCAGCAGCTTGGCCCGACAGGGCTTATCACCCCTCCACTTT. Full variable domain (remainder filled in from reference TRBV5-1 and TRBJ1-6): KAGVTQTPRYLIKTRGQQVTLSCSPISGHRSVSWYQQTPGQGLQFLFEYFSETQRNKGNFPGRFSGRQFSNSRSEMNVSTLELGDSALYLCASSLARQGLSPLHFGNGTRLTVT.